A single TCR beta chain is shown here with its context. It lacks a known antigen. No much larger clone exists at a distance of one base, and base qualities are not known. This sample is part of a study of shared T cell receptors in the human thymus (dated by TCRdb to the early 2020s). Some background on the complete study: The study examined how the human thymus generates shared, self-reactive T-cell receptor alpha chains.

Trimming removed 3 bases from V and 3 bases from J, leaving 9 bases between the germline ends. Reading from cysteine to phenylalanine, the CDR3 counts 14 amino acids. CDR3 DNA only is kept here, 42 bases in frame from base 1. Based on the germline V gene, the CDR1 and CDR2 sequences are SGHTA and FQGNSA. The library came from the immunoSEQ multiplex PCR assay. The clones in this table, taken by TCRdb from immuneACCESS, are in-frame only. Not every clone is retained; where verified, under half of the shortfall comes from an unresolved V gene, and the cause of the rest is unknown. Within this sample are some 720,000 clones, with approximately 90% of them counted one time only. Jointly, the top ten make up around 0.0099% of the sample. This sample was also put to use in a study of human thymus T cells. The second paper states: The donors were immunologically healthy infants in Finland who had open corrective cardiac surgery for congenital heart defects. Thymus tissue was collected as surgical resects that were removed during corrective cardiac surgery. V and J gene segment usage appeared biased in both thymic and peripheral blood repertoires. Highly overlapping thymic TCR repertoires among unrelated individuals were reported in the related research. TCR alpha and beta repertoires from roughly 8 infant thymus samples and four related peripheral blood samples were characterized in the study. Donor ages ranged from about 6 to 244 days, and the cohort comprised roughly 6 male and two female infants. Thymocytes were mechanically released from the tissue and were stored as pellets of roughly 9-31 million cells at -70 degrees C. Genomic DNA was extracted from frozen cell pellets with a QIAsymphony instrument. The immunoSEQ multiplex PCR assay was used to amplify the TCRB and TCRAD loci from a standardized amount of quality-controlled genomic DNA. The V(D)J region was spanned by amplicons of a length sufficient to cover the CDR3 and to identify V and J genes. The commercial immunoSEQ service was used to sequence amplicons on an Illumina platform. Primer bias and sequencing errors were corrected as previously described, and TCRAD and TCRB were defined on the basis of the IMGT database. immunoSEQ Analyzer 3.0 and VDJTools were used for repertoire analysis, which covered basic statistics, V/J segment usage, diversity estimates, rarefaction and pairwise overlap. Diversity was estimated with Chao1, ChaoE, Efron-Thisted, Shannon and inverse Simpson indices, and also on datasets down-sampled to the smallest sample. For repertoire overlap, CDR3 nucleotide sequence, V gene and J gene had to match strictly, and clustering was done by Jaccard-based multidimensional scaling. On average, roughly 800,000 unique TCRB clonotypes were obtained from thymus samples, compared with roughly 84,000 from blood samples.

The rearrangement joined TRBV7-2 to TRBJ1-5; a tentative D call is TRBD1 (5 bases match). The sample consisted of thymocytes. This TCR was sampled from a boy less than two years old with a congenital heart defect. Donor details come from another sample of the same person, matched by shared clones. At the DNA level, the sequence is TGTGCCAGCAGCTTCGCGACAGCCAATCAGCCCCAGCATTTT. This encodes CASSFATANQPQHF.